This passage covers 10 T cell receptor beta chains from one sample sequenced in a study of EBV T-cell therapy then PD-1 blockade in nasopharyngeal carcinoma. Their antigen targets remain unknown. Treatment defined: AdE1-LMPpoly-expanded autologous EBV-specific T-cell therapy followed by anti-PD-1 nivolumab. Sequenced by immunoSEQ multiplex PCR; TCRdb stores in-frame clones only, minus some. The sample records more than 11,000 clones, roughly 80% being singletons. The sequencing here drew on CD8+ T cells from blood, taken at day 105 from a patient whose treatment included autologous EBV-specific T cells and nivolumab. Source of these receptors: a man in his forties with nasopharyngeal carcinoma.

The genes are TRBV4-2 and TRBJ1-4; D unclear. Germline assignment: CDR1 LGHNA and CDR2 YNFKEQ. This CDR3 region has 15 residues. V was pared by 0 bases and J by 3 bases, with 8 bases between. DNA for the CDR3: TGTGCCAGCAGCCAAGACCGAGGGTCTAATGAAAAACTGTTTTTT. This translates into CASSQDRGSNEKLFF.

This clone appeared once. J is TRBJ2-1 and V is TRBV7-2, with D perhaps TRBD1 (6 bases). Germline assignment: CDR1 SGHTA and CDR2 FQGNSA. Between the trimmed V and J ends, which lost 8 bases and 3 bases, there was a span of 14 bases. There are 14 residues in the CDR3. This CDR3 reads CASWDMTFYNEQFF. The CDR3 DNA follows: TGTGCCAGCTGGGACATGACCTTCTACAATGAGCAGTTCTTC. The variable domain in full, with the rest retrieved from reference TRBV7-2 and TRBJ2-1, is GAGVSQSPSNKVTEKGKDVELRCDPISGHTALYWYRQSLGQGLEFLIYFQGNSAPDKSGLPSDRFSAERTGGSVSTLTIQRTQQEDSAVYLCASWDMTFYNEQFFGPGTRLTVL.

Notes on this clone: One end of the junction is discordant with germline, which a read error may explain. The chain is built from TRBV29-1 and TRBJ2-6; no clear D gene. CDR3 length equals 17 residues. The V gene's germline CDR1 is SQVTM and CDR2 ANQGSEA. The CDR3 sequence: CSVEGKTSLGGANVLTF. The CDR3 region has the DNA TGCAGCGTAGAAGGGAAGACGTCTTTAGGTGGGGCCAACGTCCTGACTTTC.

The V call is TRBV7-7, the J call TRBJ2-1; 7 bases align to TRBD2. This CDR3 is 15 amino acids long. The V gene end was trimmed by 5 bases and the J gene end by 4 bases; junction bases not matched to a gene: 8. CDR1 and CDR2 (germline): SSHAT, FNYEAQ (reference sequence). The CDR3 protein is CASSLSGEGYNEQFF. The CDR3 DNA follows: TGTGCCAGCAGCCTAAGCGGGGAGGGGTACAATGAGCAGTTCTTC.

CDR3 residues: CASSATGEAADTQYF. CDR3 coding DNA: TGTGCCAGCAGTGCCACAGGGGAAGCAGCAGATACGCAGTATTTT. This chain links TRBV6-4 with TRBJ2-3; 7 bases align to TRBD1. CDR3 length: 15 residues. Germline V lookup: CDR1 MRHNA, CDR2 SNTAGT. V shed 4 bases and J 4 bases; nucleotides not matched to a gene: 8.

This rearrangement joins TRBV4-1 to TRBJ1-5; D possibly corresponds to TRBD1 (6 bases). Deletions cut 3 bases from V and 4 bases from J, with 16 bases between. The CDR3 contains 16 residues. Per germline, CDR1 MGHRA and CDR2 YSYEKL. The CDR3 nucleotides are TGCGCCAGCAGCCACACCGGGACAAGCCTAAATCAGCCCCAGCATTTT. Its protein is CASSHTGTSLNQPQHF.

This chain joins TRBV4-3 and TRBJ2-3; D ambiguous. The CDR3 is 15 amino acids. The ends were cut back, 0 bases at V and 6 bases at J, with 13 bases in the middle. Germline assignment: CDR1 LGHNA and CDR2 YSLEER. CDR3: CASSQDPKGPDTQYF. CDR3 sequence (DNA): TGCGCCAGCAGCCAAGATCCAAAGGGCCCCGATACGCAGTATTTT.

V gene TRBV6-5 combines with J gene TRBJ2-1; no reliable D call. The germline gives CDR1 MNHEY, CDR2 SVGAGI. Trimming removed 7 bases at V and 9 bases at J, with 10 bases between. The CDR3 covers 11 residues. Here the CDR3 reads CASITLSEQFF. CDR3 DNA sequence: TGTGCCAGCATTACACTTAGTGAGCAGTTCTTC.

This chain links TRBV5-5 with TRBJ1-2; no definite D call. V lost 4 bases and J lost 3, with 16 bases in between. CDR1 and CDR2 (germline): SGHKS, YYEKEE (reference sequence). The CDR3 consists of 15 residues. The CDR3 here is CASSIRPAADYGYTF. The CDR3, as DNA: TGTGCCAGCAGCATTAGACCCGCGGCGGACTATGGCTACACCTTC.

This chain joins TRBV19 and TRBJ1-1; TRBD1 might be the D (5 bases). The CDR3 loop spans 15 amino acids. The germline CDR1 and CDR2 sequences are LNHDA and SQIVND (reference sequence). Trimming removed 11 bases from V and 0 bases from J, with 19 bases in between. The CDR3 loop is CAADKGIGMNTEAFF. CDR3 sequence (DNA): TGTGCCGCAGATAAGGGGATAGGGATGAACACTGAAGCTTTCTTT.